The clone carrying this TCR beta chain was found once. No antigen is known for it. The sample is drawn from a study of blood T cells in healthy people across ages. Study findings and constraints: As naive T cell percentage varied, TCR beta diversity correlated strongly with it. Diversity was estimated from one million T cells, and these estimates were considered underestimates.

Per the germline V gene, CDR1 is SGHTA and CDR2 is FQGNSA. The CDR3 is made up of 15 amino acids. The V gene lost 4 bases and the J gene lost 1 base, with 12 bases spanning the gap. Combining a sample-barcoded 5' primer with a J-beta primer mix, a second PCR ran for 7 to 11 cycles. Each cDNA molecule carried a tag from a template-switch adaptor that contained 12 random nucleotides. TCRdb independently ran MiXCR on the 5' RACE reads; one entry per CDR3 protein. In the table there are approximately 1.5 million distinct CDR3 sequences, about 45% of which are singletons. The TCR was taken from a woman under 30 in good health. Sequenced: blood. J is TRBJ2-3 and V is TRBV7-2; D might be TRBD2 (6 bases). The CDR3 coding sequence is TGTGCCAGCAGCTCCGGGACTCCTCGCACAGATACGCAGTATTTT. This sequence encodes CASSSGTPRTDTQYF.